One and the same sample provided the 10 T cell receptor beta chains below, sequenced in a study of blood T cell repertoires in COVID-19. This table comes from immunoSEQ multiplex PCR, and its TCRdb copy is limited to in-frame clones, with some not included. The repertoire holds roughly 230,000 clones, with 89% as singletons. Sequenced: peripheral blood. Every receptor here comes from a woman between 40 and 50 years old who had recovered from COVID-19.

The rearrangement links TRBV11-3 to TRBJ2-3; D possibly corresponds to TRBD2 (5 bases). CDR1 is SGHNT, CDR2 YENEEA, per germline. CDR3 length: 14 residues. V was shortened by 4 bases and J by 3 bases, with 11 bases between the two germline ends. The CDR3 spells CASSSSRGTDTQYF. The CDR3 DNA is TGTGCCAGCAGCTCGAGTCGAGGGACAGATACGCAGTATTTT. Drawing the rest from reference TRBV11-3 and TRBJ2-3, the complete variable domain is EAGVVQSPRYKIIEKKQPVAFWCNPISGHNTLYWYLQNLGQGPELLIRYENEEAVDDSQLPKDRFSAERLKGVDSTLKIQPAELGDSAVYLCASSSSRGTDTQYFGPGTRLTVL.

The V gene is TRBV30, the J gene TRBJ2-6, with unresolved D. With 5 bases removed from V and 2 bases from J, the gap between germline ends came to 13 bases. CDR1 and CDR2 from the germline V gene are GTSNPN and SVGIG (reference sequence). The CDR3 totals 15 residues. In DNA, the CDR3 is TGTGCCTGGGCTGCCCGAGTAGCTGGGGCCAACGTCCTGACTTTC. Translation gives CAWAARVAGANVLTF. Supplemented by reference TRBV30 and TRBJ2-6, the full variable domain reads SQTIHQWPATLVQPVGSPLSLECTVEGTSNPNLYWYRQAAGRGLQLLFYSVGIGQISSEVPQNLSASRPQDRQFILSSKKLLLSDSGFYLCAWAARVAGANVLTFGAGSRLTVL.

This CDR3 is CASSSTHLNTGELFF. The CDR3, as DNA: TGCGCCAGCAGCTCGACACACTTGAACACCGGGGAGCTGTTTTTT. This chain connects TRBV5-1 to TRBJ2-2, with no clear D. Trimming removed 3 bases from V and 1 base from J, with 10 bases in between. CDR3 length: 15 residues. Germline lookup yields CDR1 SGHRS and CDR2 YFSETQ.

The CDR3 DNA sequence: TGTGCCTGGAGTGTAGCCAGACAGACGGCCCAGTACTTC. Its translation: CAWSVARQTAQYF. The gene calls are TRBV30 and TRBJ2-5; perhaps TRBD1 as D (5 bases). Germline values: CDR1 GTSNPN, CDR2 SVGIG (reference sequence). This CDR3 contains 13 residues. Trimming removed 0 bases from V and 9 bases from J, with 14 bases in between.

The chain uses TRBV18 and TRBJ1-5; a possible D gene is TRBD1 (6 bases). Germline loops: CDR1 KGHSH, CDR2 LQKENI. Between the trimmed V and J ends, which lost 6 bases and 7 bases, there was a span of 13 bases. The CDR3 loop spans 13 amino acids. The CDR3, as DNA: TGTGCCAGCTCTCAGGGGTCGGACCAGCCCCAGCATTTT. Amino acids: CASSQGSDQPQHF. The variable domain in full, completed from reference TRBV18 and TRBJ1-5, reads NAGVMQNPRHLVRRRGQEARLRCSPMKGHSHVYWYRQLPEEGLKFMVYLQKENIIDESGMPKERFSAEFPKEGPSILRIQQVVRGDSAAYFCASSQGSDQPQHFGDGTRLSIL.

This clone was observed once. The DNA of the CDR3 is TGCGCCAGAACCCGACCCGGGGAAAGGGGGTCCTACGAGCAGTACGTC. Protein: CARTRPGERGSYEQYV. The J gene is TRBJ2-7, the V gene TRBV23-1; tentative D call: TRBD1 (6 bases). TRBV23-1 is annotated as an ORF whose role is uncertain. With 9 bases removed from V and 1 base from J, the gap between germline ends came to 22 bases. This CDR3 has 16 amino acids.

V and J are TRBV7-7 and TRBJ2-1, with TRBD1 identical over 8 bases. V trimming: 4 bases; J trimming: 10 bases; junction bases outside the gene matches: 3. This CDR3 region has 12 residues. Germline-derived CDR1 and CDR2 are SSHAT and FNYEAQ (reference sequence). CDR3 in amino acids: CASSSTGGEQFF. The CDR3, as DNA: TGTGCCAGCAGCTCCACAGGGGGGGAGCAGTTCTTC.

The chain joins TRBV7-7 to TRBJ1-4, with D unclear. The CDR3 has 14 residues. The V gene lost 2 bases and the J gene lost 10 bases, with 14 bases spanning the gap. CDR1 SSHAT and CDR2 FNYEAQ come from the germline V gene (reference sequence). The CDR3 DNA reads TGTGCCAGCAGCTTAAGTCCGGGTACGGGAAAACTGTTTTTT. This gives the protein CASSLSPGTGKLFF.

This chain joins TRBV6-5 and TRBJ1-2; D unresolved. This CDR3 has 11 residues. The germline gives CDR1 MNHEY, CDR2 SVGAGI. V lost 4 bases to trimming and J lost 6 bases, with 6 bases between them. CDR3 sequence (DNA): TGTGCCAGCAGTTCCCCGGATGGCTACACCTTC. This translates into CASSSPDGYTF.

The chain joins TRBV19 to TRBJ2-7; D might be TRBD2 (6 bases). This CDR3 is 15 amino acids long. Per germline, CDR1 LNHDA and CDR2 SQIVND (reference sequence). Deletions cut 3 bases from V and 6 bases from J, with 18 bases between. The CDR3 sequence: CASSIKAEGGAEQYV. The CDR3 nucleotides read TGTGCCAGTAGTATTAAGGCGGAAGGCGGGGCCGAGCAGTACGTC.